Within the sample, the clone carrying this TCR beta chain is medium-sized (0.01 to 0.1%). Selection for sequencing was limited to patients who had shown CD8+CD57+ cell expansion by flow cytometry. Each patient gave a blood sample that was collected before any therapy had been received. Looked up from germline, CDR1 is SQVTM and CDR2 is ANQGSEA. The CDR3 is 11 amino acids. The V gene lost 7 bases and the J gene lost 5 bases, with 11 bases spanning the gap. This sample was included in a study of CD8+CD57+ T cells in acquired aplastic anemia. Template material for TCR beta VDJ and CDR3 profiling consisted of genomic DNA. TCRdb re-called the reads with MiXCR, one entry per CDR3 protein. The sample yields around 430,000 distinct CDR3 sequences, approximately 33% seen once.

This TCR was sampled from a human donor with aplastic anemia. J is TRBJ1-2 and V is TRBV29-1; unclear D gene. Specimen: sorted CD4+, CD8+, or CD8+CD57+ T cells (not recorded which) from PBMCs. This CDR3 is CSADTEYGYTF. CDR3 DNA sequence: TGCAGCGCTGACACCGAATATGGCTACACCTTC.